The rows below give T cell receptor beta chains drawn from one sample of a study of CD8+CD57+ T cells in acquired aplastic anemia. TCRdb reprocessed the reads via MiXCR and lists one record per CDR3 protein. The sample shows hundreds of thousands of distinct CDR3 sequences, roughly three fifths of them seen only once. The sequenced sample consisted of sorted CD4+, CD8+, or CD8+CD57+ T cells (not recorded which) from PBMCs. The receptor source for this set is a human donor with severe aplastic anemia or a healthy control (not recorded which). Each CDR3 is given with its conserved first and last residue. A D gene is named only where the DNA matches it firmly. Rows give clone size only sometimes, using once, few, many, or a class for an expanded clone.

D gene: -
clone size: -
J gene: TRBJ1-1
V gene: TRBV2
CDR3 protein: CASSEAAVGAFF
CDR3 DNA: TGTGCCAGCAGTGAAGCTGCCGTGGGAGCTTTCTTT

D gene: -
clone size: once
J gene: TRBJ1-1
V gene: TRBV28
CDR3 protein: CASRAPGGPEAFF
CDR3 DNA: TGTGCCAGCAGGGCCCCAGGTGGCCCTGAAGCTTTCTTT

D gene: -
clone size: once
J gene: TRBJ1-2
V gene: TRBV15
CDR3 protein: CATSRDGHGSYGYTF
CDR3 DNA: TGTGCCACCAGCAGAGATGGGCACGGGAGCTATGGCTACACCTTC

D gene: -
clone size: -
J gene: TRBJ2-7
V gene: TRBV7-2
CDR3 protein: CASSPDYYEQYF
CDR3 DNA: TGTGCCAGCAGCCCGGACTACTACGAGCAGTACTTC

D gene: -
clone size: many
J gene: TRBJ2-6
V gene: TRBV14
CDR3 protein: CASSQGSGANVLTF
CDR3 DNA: TGTGCCAGCAGCCAGGGCTCCGGGGCCAACGTCCTGACTTTC

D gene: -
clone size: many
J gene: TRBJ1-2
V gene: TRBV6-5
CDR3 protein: CASSFKPQASNYGYTF
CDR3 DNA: TGTGCCAGCAGTTTCAAACCACAGGCTTCTAACTATGGCTACACCTTC

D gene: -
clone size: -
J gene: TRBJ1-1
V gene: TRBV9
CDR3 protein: CASSVGRDITEAFF
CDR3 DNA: TGTGCCAGCAGCGTAGGCAGGGACATTACCGAAGCTTTCTTT

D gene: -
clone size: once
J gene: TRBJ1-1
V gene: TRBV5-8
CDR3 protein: CASSLYGYTEAFF
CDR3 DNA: TGCGCCAGCAGCTTGTATGGTTACACTGAAGCTTTCTTC

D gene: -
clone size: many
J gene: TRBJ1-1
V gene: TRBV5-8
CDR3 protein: CASSLGGEGVPEAFF
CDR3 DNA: TGTGCCAGCAGCTTGGGTGGGGAGGGTGTTCCTGAAGCTTTCTTT

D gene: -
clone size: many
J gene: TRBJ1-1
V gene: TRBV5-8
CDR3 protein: CASSLETGQPNTEAFF
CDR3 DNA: TGTGCCAGCAGCTTGGAAACGGGGCAGCCGAACACTGAAGCTTTCTTT

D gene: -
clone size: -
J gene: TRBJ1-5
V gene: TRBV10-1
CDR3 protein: CTSRDGGIGQPQHF
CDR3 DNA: TGCACCAGCAGAGATGGGGGGATCGGGCAGCCCCAGCATTTT

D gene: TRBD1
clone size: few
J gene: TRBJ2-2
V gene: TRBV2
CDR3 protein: CATRGQGAGELFF
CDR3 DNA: TGTGCCACCAGGGGACAGGGGGCCGGGGAGCTGTTTTTT

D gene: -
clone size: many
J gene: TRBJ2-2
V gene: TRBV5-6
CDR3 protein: CASSLRWWPTGELFF
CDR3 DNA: TGTGCCAGCAGCTTACGATGGTGGCCCACCGGGGAGCTGTTTTTT

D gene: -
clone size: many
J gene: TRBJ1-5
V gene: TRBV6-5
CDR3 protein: CASRFRRGNQPQHF
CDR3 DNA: TGTGCCAGCAGATTCCGCCGGGGGAATCAGCCCCAGCATTTT

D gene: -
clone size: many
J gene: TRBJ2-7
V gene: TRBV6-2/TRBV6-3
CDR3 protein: CASSYESGRLSYEQYF
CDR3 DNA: TGTGCCAGCAGTTACGAGTCCGGCAGGTTGTCCTACGAGCAGTACTTC

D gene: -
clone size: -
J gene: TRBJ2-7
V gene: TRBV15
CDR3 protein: CATSRDLGPYEQYF
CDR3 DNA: TGTGCCACCAGCAGAGATCTGGGACCCTACGAGCAGTACTTC

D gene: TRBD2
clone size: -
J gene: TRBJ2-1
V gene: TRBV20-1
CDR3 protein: CSARGLWGGFNEQFF
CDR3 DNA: TGCAGTGCTAGAGGTCTATGGGGAGGGTTTAATGAGCAGTTCTTC

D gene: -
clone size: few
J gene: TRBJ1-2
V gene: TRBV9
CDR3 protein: CASSVAGSGDYGYTF
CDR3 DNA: TGTGCCAGCAGCGTAGCAGGGAGTGGAGACTATGGCTACACCTTC

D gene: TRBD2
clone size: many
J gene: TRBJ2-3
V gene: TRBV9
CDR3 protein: CASSKRPGLAGGGADTQYF
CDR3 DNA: TGTGCCAGCAGCAAACGCCCGGGACTAGCGGGGGGAGGTGCGGATACGCAGTATTTT

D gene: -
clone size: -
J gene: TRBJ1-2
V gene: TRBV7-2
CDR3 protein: CASSLDSRDHYGYTF
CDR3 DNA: TGTGCCAGCAGCTTAGATTCCAGGGATCACTATGGCTACACCTTC

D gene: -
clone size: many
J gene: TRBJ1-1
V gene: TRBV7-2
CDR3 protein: CASSSFFGVFTEAFF
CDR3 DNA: TGTGCCAGCAGCTCCTTTTTTGGGGTCTTCACTGAAGCTTTCTTT

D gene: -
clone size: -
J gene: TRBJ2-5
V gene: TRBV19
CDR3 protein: CASSPGAREETQYF
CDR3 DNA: TGTGCCAGTAGCCCCGGAGCCCGAGAAGAGACCCAGTACTTC

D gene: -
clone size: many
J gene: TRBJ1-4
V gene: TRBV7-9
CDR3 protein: CASSLRQGREKLFF
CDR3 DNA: TGTGCCAGCAGCTTAAGGCAGGGTCGGGAAAAACTGTTTTTT

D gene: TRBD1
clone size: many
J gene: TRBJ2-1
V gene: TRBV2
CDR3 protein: CAVRQGPYNEQFF
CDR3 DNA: TGTGCCGTACGACAGGGCCCCTACAATGAGCAGTTCTTC

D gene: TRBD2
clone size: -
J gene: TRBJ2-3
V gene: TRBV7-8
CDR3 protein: CASSSSSGTDTLYF
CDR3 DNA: TGTGCCAGCAGCTCATCTAGCGGCACAGATACGCTGTATTTT

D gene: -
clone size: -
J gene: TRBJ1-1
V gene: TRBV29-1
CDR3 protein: CSVGGATTEAFF
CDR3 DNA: TGCAGCGTTGGGGGGGCTACCACTGAAGCTTTCTTT

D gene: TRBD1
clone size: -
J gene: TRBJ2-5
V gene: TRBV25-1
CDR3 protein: CATRTPPGQDQETQYF
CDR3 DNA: TGTGCCACCAGGACCCCCCCGGGACAGGATCAAGAGACCCAGTACTTC

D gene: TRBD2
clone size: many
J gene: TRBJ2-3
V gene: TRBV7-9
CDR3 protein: CASSLAELAGGSTDTQYF
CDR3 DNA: TGTGCCAGCAGCTTAGCGGAGCTAGCGGGGGGCTCCACAGATACGCAGTATTTT

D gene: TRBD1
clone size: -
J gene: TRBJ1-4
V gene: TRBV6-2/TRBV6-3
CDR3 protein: CASGTGGNEKLFF
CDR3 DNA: TGTGCCAGCGGGACAGGAGGAAATGAAAAACTGTTTTTT

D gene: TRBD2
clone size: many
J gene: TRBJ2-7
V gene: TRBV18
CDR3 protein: CASSPSAGAYEQYF
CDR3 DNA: TGTGCCAGCTCACCTTCTGCGGGGGCCTACGAGCAGTACTTC

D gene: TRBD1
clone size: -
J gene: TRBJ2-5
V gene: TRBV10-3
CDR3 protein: CAISPTGGQEGTQYF
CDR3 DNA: TGTGCCATCAGCCCTACAGGGGGCCAAGAGGGGACCCAGTACTTC

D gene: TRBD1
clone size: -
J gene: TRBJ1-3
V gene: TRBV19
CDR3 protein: CASSIVGQSFSGNTIYF
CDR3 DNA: TGTGCCAGTAGTATAGTGGGACAGTCCTTCTCTGGAAACACCATATATTTT

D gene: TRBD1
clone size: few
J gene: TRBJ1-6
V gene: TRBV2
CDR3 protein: CASSEGTGNSPLHF
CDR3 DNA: TGTGCCAGCAGTGAAGGGACAGGGAATTCACCCCTCCACTTT

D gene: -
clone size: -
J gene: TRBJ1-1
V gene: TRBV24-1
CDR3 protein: CATSDFPRRTMNTEAFF
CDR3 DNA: TGTGCCACCAGTGATTTCCCACGAAGGACCATGAACACTGAAGCTTTCTTT

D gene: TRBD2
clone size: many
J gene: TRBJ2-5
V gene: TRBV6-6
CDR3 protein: CASTAPGLVRETQYF
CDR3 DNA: TGTGCCAGCACCGCACCGGGACTAGTTCGCGAGACCCAGTACTTC

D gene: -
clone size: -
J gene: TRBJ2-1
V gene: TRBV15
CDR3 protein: CATEQGNNEQFF
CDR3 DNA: TGTGCCACCGAACAAGGGAACAATGAGCAGTTCTTC

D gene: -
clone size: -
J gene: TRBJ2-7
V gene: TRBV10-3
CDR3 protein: CAISAAAGDISYEQYF
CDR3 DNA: TGTGCCATCAGTGCAGCCGCGGGGGACATCTCCTACGAGCAGTACTTC

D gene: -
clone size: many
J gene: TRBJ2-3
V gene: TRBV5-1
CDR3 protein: CASSPGSADTQYF
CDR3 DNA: TGCGCCAGCAGCCCCGGAAGTGCAGATACGCAGTATTTT

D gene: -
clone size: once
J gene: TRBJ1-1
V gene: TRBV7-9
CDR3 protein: CASSLFQGRPEAFF
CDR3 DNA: TGTGCCAGCAGCTTATTTCAGGGACGGCCTGAAGCTTTCTTT

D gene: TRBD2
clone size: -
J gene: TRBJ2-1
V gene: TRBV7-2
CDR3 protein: CASSLGRRLAGIYNEQFF
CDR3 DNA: TGTGCCAGCAGCTTGGGTCGTCGACTAGCGGGGATATACAATGAGCAGTTCTTC

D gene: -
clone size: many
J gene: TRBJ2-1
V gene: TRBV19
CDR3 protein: CASSGGRGDAWEQFF
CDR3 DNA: TGTGCCAGTAGCGGCGGGCGGGGAGACGCTTGGGAGCAGTTCTTC

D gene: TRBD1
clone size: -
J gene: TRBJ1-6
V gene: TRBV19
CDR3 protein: CASSLGTVYNSPLHF
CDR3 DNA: TGTGCCAGTAGTCTAGGGACAGTCTATAATTCACCCCTCCACTTT

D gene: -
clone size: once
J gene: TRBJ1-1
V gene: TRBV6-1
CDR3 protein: CASSEALKAFF
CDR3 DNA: TGTGCCAGCAGTGAAGCGTTAAAAGCTTTCTTT

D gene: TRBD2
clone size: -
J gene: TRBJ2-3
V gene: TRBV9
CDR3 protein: CASSTSGTDSDTQYF
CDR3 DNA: TGTGCCAGCAGCACTAGCGGGACGGATTCAGATACGCAGTATTTT

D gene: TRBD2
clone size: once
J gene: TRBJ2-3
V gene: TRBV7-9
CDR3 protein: CASKLAGGLPDTQYF
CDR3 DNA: TGTGCCAGCAAACTAGCGGGGGGGCTGCCAGATACGCAGTATTTT

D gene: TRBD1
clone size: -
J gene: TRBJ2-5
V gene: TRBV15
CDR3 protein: CATSRRQGARVETQYF
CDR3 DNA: TGTGCCACCAGCAGAAGACAGGGGGCTAGGGTGGAGACCCAGTACTTC

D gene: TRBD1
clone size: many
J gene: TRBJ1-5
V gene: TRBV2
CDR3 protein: CASSIDRDNQPQHF
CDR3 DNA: TGTGCCAGCAGTATAGACAGGGACAATCAGCCCCAGCATTTT

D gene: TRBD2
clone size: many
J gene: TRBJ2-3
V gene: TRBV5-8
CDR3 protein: CASSLGRGGKDTQYF
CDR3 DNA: TGTGCCAGCAGCTTGGGGCGGGGGGGCAAAGATACGCAGTATTTT

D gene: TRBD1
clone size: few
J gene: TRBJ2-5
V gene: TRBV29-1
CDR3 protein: CSVEPDRGRETQYF
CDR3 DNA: TGCAGCGTTGAACCCGACAGGGGGCGAGAGACCCAGTACTTC

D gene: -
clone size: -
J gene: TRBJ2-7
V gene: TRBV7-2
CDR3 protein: CASKHQVDGLEQYF
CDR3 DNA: TGTGCCAGCAAGCACCAAGTTGACGGTCTCGAGCAGTACTTC

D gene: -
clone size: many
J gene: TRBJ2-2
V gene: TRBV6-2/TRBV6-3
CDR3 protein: CASSDAQGTGELFF
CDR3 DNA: TGTGCCAGCAGCGATGCCCAGGGCACCGGGGAGCTGTTTTTT